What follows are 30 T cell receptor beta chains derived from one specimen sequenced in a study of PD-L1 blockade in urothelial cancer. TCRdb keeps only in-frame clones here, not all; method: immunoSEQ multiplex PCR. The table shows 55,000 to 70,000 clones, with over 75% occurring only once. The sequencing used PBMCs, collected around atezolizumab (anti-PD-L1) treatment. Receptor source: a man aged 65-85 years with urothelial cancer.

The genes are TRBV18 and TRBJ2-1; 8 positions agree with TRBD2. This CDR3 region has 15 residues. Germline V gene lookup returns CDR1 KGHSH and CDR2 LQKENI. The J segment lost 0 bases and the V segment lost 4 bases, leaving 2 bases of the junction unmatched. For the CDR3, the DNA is TGTGCCAGCTCACAACTAGCGGACTCCTACAATGAGCAGTTCTTC. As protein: CASSQLADSYNEQFF.

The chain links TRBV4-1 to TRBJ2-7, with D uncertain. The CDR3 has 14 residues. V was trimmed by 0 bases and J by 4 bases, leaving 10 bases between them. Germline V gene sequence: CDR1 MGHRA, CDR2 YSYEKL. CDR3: CASSQDMGKYEQYF. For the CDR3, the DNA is TGCGCCAGCAGCCAAGATATGGGCAAATACGAGCAGTACTTC.

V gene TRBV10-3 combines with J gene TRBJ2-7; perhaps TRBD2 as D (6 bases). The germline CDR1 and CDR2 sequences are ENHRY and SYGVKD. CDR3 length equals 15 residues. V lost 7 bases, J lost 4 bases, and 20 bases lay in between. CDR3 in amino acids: CAIIAEGGKGYEQYF. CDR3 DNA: TGTGCCATCATCGCGGAGGGCGGGAAGGGGTACGAGCAGTACTTC.

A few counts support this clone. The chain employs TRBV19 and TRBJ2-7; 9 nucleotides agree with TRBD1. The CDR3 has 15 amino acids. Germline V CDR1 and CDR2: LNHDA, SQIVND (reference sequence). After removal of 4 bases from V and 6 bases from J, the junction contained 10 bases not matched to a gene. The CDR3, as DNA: TGTGCCAGTAGTAACCCTTACAGGGGGCGTCGCGAGCAGTACTTC. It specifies CASSNPYRGRREQYF.

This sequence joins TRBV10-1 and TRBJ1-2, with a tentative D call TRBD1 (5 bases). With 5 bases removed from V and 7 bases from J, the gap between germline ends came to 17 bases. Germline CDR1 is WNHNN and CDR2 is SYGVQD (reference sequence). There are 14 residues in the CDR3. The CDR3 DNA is TGCGCCAGCAGTCCCTCCGGCAGGGAGGGTGGCTACACCTTC. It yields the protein CASSPSGREGGYTF.

CDR3 in DNA: TGTGCCAGCAGCTTAGTTTCGGGGGTCTCTGGAAACACCATATATTTT. Amino acid sequence: CASSLVSGVSGNTIYF. The chain joins TRBV7-2 to TRBJ1-3; weak D call: TRBD1 (5 bases). Trimming shortened V by 1 base and J by 0 bases, and 10 bases separated the two germline ends. This CDR3 comprises 16 residues. CDR1 is SGHTA, CDR2 FQGNSA, per germline.

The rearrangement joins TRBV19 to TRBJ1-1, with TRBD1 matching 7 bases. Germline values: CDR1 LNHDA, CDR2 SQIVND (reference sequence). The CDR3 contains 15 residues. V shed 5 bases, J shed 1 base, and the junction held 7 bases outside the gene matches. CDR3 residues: CASSPINRGNTEAFF. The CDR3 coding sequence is TGTGCCAGTAGTCCTATAAACAGGGGGAACACTGAAGCTTTCTTT.

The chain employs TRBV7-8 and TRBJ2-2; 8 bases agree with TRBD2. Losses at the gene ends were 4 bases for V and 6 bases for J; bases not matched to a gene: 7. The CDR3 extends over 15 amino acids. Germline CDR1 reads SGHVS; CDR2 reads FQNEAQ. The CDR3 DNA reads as TGTGCCAGCAGCTCAGCGGGAGTGGGGTCCGGGGAGCTGTTTTTT. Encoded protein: CASSSAGVGSGELFF.

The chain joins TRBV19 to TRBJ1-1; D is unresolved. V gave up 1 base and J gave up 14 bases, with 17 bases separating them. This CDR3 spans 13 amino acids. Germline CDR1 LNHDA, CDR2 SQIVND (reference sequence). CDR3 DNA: TGTGCCAGTAGTATAGGGTTGGCAGGTCGAACCTTCTTT. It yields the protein CASSIGLAGRTFF.

The DNA for the CDR3 is TGTGCCAGCAGCTTAGCGGGACTAGCGGGAGGGTCAGATACGCAGTATTTT. The encoded protein is CASSLAGLAGGSDTQYF. The gene calls are TRBV7-2 and TRBJ2-3; 16 nucleotides agree with TRBD2. The V and J ends lost 0 bases and 4 bases, in that order; junction bases with no gene match: 1. The CDR3 is 17 residues long. CDR1 and CDR2 (germline): SGHTA, FQGNSA.

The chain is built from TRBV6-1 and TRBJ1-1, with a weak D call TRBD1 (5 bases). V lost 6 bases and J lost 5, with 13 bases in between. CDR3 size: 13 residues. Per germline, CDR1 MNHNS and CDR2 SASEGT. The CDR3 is CASSTREETEAFF. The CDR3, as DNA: TGTGCCAGCAGCACCAGGGAAGAGACTGAAGCTTTCTTT.

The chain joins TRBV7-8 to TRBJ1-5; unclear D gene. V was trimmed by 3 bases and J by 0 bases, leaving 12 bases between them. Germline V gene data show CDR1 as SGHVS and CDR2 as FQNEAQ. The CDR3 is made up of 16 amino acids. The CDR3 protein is CASSFRQLYSNQPQHF. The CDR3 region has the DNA TGTGCCAGCAGCTTTCGACAACTCTATAGCAATCAGCCCCAGCATTTT.

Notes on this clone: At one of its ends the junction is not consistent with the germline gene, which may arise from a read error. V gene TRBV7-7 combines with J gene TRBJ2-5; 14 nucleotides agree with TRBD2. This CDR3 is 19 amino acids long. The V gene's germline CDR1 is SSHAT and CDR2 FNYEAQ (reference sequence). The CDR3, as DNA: TGTGCTAGCAGCTTAGCGCCGGGACTAGCGGGAGTCTGGCAAGAGACCCAGTACTTC. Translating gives CASSLAPGLAGVWQETQYF.

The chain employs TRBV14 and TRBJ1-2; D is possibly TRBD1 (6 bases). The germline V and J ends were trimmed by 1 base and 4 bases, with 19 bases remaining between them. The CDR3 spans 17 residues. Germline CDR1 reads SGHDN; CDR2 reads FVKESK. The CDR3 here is CASSQANGIQGSYGYTF. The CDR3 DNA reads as TGTGCCAGCAGCCAAGCAAACGGAATACAGGGTAGCTATGGCTACACCTTC.

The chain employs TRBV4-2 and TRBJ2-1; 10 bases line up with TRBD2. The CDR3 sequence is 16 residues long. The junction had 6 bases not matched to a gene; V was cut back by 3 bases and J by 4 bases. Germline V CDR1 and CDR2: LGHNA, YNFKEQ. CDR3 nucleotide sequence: TGTGCCAGCAGCCATCATACTAGCGGGGTTTACAATGAGCAGTTCTTC. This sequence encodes CASSHHTSGVYNEQFF.

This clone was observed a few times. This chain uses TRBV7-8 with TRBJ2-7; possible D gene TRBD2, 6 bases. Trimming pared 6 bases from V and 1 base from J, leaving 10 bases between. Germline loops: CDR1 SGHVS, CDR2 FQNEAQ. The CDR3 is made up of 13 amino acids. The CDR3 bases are TGTGCCAGCAGACCGACTAGGTCCTACGAGCAGTACTTC. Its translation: CASRPTRSYEQYF.

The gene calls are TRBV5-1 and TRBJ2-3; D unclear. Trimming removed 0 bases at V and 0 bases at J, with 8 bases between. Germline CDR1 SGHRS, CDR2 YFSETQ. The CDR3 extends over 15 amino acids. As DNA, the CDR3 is TGCGCCAGCAGCTTGGATGGCAGTAGCACAGATACGCAGTATTTT. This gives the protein CASSLDGSSTDTQYF.

In DNA form, the CDR3 reads TGTGCCTGGAGCCCCCGAGCAGAGACCCAGTACTTC. Protein sequence: CAWSPRAETQYF. V usage is TRBV30 and J usage is TRBJ2-5; D is ambiguous. CDR3 length equals 12 residues. Trimming stripped 3 bases from V and 4 bases from J, with 9 bases between. Germline CDR1 is GTSNPN and CDR2 is SVGIG (reference sequence).

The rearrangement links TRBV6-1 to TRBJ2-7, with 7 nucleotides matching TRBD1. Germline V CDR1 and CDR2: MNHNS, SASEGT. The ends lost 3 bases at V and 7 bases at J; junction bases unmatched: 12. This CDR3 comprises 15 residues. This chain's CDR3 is CASSDGGQPVPEQYF. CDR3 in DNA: TGTGCCAGCAGTGATGGGGGACAGCCGGTTCCGGAGCAGTACTTC.

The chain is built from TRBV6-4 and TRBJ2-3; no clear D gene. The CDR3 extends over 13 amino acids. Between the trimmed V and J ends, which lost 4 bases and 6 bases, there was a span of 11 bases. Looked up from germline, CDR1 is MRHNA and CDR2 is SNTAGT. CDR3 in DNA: TGTGCCAGCAGTGTAGAGGTACTCGATACGCAGTATTTT. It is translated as CASSVEVLDTQYF.

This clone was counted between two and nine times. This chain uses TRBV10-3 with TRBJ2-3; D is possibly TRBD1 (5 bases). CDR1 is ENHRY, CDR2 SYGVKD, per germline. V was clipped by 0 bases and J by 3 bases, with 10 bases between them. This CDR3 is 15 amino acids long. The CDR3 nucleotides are TGTGCCATCAGTGAGTCAGGGGCTAGGACAGATACGCAGTATTTT. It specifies CAISESGARTDTQYF.

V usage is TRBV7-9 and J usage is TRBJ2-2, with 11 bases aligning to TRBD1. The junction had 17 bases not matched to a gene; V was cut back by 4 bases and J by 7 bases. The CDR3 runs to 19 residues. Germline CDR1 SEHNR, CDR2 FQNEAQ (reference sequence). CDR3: CASSSPKDRGRRKRGELFF. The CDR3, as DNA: TGTGCCAGCAGCTCGCCCAAGGACAGGGGGCGTCGGAAGCGCGGGGAGCTGTTTTTT.

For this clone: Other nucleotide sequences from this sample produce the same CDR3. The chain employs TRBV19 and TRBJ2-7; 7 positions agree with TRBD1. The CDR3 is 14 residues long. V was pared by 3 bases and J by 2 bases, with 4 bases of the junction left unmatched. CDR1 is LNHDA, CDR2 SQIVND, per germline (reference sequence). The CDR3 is CASSIRDRPYEQYF. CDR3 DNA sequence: TGTGCCAGTAGTATCCGGGACAGACCCTACGAGCAGTACTTC.

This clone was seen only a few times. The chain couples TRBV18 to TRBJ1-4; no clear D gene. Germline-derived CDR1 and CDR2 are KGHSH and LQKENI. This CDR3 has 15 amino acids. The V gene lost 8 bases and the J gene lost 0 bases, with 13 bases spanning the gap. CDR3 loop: CASTTDPATNEKLFF. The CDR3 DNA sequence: TGTGCCAGCACAACAGATCCTGCAACTAATGAAAAACTGTTTTTT.

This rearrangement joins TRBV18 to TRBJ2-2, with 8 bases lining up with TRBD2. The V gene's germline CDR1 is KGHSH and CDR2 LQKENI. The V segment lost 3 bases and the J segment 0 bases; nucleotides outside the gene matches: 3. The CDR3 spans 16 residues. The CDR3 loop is CASSPRGGPNTGELFF. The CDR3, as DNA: TGTGCCAGCTCACCTCGGGGGGGGCCGAACACCGGGGAGCTGTTTTTT. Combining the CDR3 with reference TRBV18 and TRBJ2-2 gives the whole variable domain NAGVMQNPRHLVRRRGQEARLRCSPMKGHSHVYWYRQLPEEGLKFMVYLQKENIIDESGMPKERFSAEFPKEGPSILRIQQVVRGDSAAYFCASSPRGGPNTGELFFGEGSRLTVL.

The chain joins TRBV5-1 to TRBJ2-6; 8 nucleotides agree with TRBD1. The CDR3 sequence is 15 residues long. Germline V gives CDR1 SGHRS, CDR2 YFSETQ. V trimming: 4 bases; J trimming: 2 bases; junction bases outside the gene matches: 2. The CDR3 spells CASSEDRAGANVLTF. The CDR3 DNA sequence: TGCGCCAGCAGCGAGGACAGGGCTGGGGCCAACGTCCTGACTTTC.

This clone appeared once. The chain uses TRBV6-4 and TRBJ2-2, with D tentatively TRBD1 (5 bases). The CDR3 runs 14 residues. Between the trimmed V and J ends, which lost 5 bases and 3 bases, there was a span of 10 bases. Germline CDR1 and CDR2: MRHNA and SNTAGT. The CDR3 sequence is CASSTETDTGELFF. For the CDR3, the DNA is TGTGCCAGCAGTACAGAGACAGACACCGGGGAGCTGTTTTTT.

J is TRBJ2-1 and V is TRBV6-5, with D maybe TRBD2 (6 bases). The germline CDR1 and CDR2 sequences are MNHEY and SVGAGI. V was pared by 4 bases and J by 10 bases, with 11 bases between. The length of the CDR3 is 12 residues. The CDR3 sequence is CASSLGGREQFF. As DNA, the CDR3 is TGTGCCAGCAGTTTAGGAGGGCGCGAGCAGTTCTTC.

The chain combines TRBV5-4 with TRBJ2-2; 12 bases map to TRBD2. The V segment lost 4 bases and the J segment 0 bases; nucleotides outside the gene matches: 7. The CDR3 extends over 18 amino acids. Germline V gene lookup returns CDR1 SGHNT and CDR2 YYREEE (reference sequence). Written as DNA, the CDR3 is TGTGCCAGCAGCCACCAACTAGCGGGAGGCGCGAACACCGGGGAGCTGTTTTTT. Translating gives CASSHQLAGGANTGELFF.

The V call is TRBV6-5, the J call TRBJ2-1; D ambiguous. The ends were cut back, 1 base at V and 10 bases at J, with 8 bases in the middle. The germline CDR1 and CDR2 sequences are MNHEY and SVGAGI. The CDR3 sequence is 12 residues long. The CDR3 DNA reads TGTGCCAGCAGTTACTTAGCTGGAGAGCAGTTCTTC. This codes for CASSYLAGEQFF.